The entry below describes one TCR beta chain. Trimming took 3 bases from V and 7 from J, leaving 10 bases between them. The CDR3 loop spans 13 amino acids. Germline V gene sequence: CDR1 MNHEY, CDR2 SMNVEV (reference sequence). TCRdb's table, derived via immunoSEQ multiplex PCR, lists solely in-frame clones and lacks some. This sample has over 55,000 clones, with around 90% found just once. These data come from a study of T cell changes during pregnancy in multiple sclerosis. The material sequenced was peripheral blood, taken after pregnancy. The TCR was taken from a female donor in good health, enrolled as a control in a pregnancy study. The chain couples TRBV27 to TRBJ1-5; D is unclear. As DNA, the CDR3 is TGTGCCAGCAGTTTTGACAACAGCCAGCCCCAGCATTTT. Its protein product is CASSFDNSQPQHF.